These T cell receptor beta chains were read from a single sample in a study of T cell repertoires in aging, cancer and after chemotherapy. TCRdb fed the multiplex PCR reads into MiXCR, producing one record per CDR3 protein. This table holds some 8,100 distinct CDR3 sequences, around two fifths found once. Sequenced input: blood. These receptors were taken from a human donor in good health. Both conserved end residues are part of each CDR3. Each record gives: J gene, clone size, V gene, D gene, CDR3 protein, CDR3 DNA. D genes are given only for firm matches. Clone size is shown for a subset of rows, as once, few, many or a class of expanded clone.

TRBJ2-7	few	TRBV5-5	TRBD1	CASSFGQGIIEQYF	TGTGCCAGCAGCTTTGGACAGGGTATAATCGAGCAGTACTTC
TRBJ2-3	NA	TRBV25-1	NA	CASSEFRGSTDTQYF	TGTGCCAGCAGTGAATTCAGGGGCAGCACAGATACGCAGTATTTT
TRBJ1-3	NA	TRBV6-1	NA	CASSEDISRNTIYF	TGTGCCAGCAGTGAAGATATAAGTCGAAACACCATATATTTT
TRBJ2-2	medium-sized	TRBV19	TRBD1	CASSLWTGPTGELFF	TGTGCCAGTAGTCTATGGACAGGGCCCACCGGGGAGCTGTTTTTT
TRBJ2-2	NA	TRBV4-2	NA	CASSQELGGTGELFF	TGTGCCAGCAGCCAAGAATTAGGGGGCACCGGGGAGCTGTTTTTT
TRBJ2-1	few	TRBV19	NA	CASSARQNEQFF	TGTGCCAGTAGTGCACGACAGAATGAGCAGTTCTTC
TRBJ1-1	NA	TRBV19	NA	CASRELPGLEAFF	TGTGCCAGTAGAGAGCTTCCGGGACTCGAAGCTTTCTTT
TRBJ2-2	medium-sized	TRBV6-5	NA	CASSYSGTGELFF	TGTGCCAGCAGTTACTCCGGGACCGGGGAGCTGTTTTTT
TRBJ2-7	NA	TRBV27	TRBD1	CASSNWGQGRSEQYF	TGTGCCAGCAGTAACTGGGGACAGGGGAGGAGCGAGCAGTACTTC
TRBJ2-1	few	TRBV5-5	TRBD2	CASSSRGLAGADYNEQFF	TGTGCCAGCAGCTCCCGAGGACTAGCGGGGGCCGACTACAATGAGCAGTTCTTC
TRBJ2-7	NA	TRBV5-7	TRBD1	CASSSKDRGDREQYF	TGTGCCAGCAGCTCAAAGGACAGGGGTGATCGCGAGCAGTACTTC
TRBJ2-1	NA	TRBV19	TRBD2	CASSIQGLAGSNEQFF	TGTGCCAGTAGTATCCAAGGACTAGCGGGGAGCAATGAGCAGTTCTTC
TRBJ2-7	few	TRBV13	TRBD2	CASSLGTKGYEQYF	TGTGCCAGCAGCTTGGGGACTAAAGGCTACGAGCAGTACTTC
TRBJ2-3	few	TRBV6-5	NA	CASSYQSAQYF	TGTGCCAGCAGTTACCAGAGCGCGCAGTATTTT
TRBJ1-3	NA	TRBV27	NA	CASSLTSSGNTIYF	TGTGCCAGCAGTTTAACTAGCTCTGGAAACACCATATATTTT
TRBJ2-6	few	TRBV19	NA	CASSTQVTGANVLTF	TGTGCCAGTAGTACCCAGGTAACCGGGGCCAACGTCCTGACTTTC
TRBJ2-1	NA	TRBV5-1	TRBD1	CASSLGQGDNEQFF	TGCGCCAGCAGCTTGGGACAGGGCGACAATGAGCAGTTCTTC
TRBJ1-2	NA	TRBV18	NA	CASSPSGPTSNYGYTF	TGTGCCAGCTCACCATCGGGACCGACTTCTAACTATGGCTACACCTTC
TRBJ1-4	medium-sized	TRBV19	TRBD1	CASRPLQGEKLFF	TGTGCCAGTAGACCTCTACAGGGGGAAAAACTGTTTTTT
TRBJ2-5	medium-sized	TRBV19	NA	CATRGGGNVRETQYF	TGTGCCACTAGAGGGGGCGGGAATGTAAGAGAGACCCAGTACTTC
TRBJ2-7	NA	TRBV12-3/TRBV12-4	NA	CASSLGHSSYEQYF	TGTGCCAGCAGTTTAGGGCACAGCTCCTACGAGCAGTACTTC
TRBJ1-4	few	TRBV6-5	NA	CASSSYQTREKLFF	TGTGCCAGCAGTTCCTATCAAACGAGGGAAAAACTGTTTTTT
TRBJ1-6	NA	TRBV6-1	NA	CASRWAGVGDSPLHF	TGTGCCAGCAGGTGGGCGGGGGTTGGGGATTCACCCCTCCACTTT
TRBJ1-1	NA	TRBV29-1	NA	CSVDQRHLNTEAFF	TGCAGCGTTGATCAGAGACACCTGAACACTGAAGCTTTCTTT